These T cell receptor beta chains were read from a single sample in a study of cytomegalovirus exposure and HLA in healthy donors. Libraries were prepared by immunoSEQ multiplex PCR; TCRdb keeps only in-frame clonotypes and omits some of them. The table lists about 120,000 clones, 83% of them singletons, with around 20% in the top ten. The sequenced sample consisted of PBMCs. The receptors originated from a man between 18 and 35 years old in good health and CMV-seropositive. Each CDR3 is given with its conserved first and last residue. The order of the fields is CDR3 DNA, CDR3 protein, D gene, V gene, J gene, clone size. A D gene is named only where the DNA matches it firmly. Where a row states a size, it is once, few, many or the class of an expanded clone; other rows omit it.

TGCGCCAGCAGCCATAATACCTGGGGGGACCTTCGAGACACTGAAGCTTTCTTT	CASSHNTWGDLRDTEAFF	.	TRBV4-1	TRBJ1-1	.
TGCGCCAGCAGCCAAGAGGCTAGCGGGGGGAGCCGAAAGGAGCAGTTCTTC	CASSQEASGGSRKEQFF	TRBD2	TRBV4-1	TRBJ2-1	once
TGCGCCAGCAGTGATCAGGGGGCCTATGAAAAACTGTTTTTT	CASSDQGAYEKLFF	TRBD1	TRBV10-1	TRBJ1-4	.
TGTGCCAGCAGCTCCCCGGGGGAGGGGAGTGGGGCCAACGTCCTGACTTTC	CASSSPGEGSGANVLTF	TRBD2	TRBV7-3	TRBJ2-6	.
TGTGCCAGCAGTTACGGGGCTAGCGGTTCGGTCGGTACGCAGTATTTT	CASSYGASGSVGTQYF	TRBD2	TRBV6-5	TRBJ2-3	few
TGTGCCAGCAGTTGCTTAAGCGGGTGGAACTACGAGCAGTACTTC	CASSCLSGWNYEQYF	.	TRBV6-5	TRBJ2-7	.
TGTGCCAGTAGTCTAGGCGGGGGGCCAGATCATGGCTACACCTTC	CASSLGGGPDHGYTF	.	TRBV19	TRBJ1-2	.
TGTGCCAGTAATAACCCCGAGGAGCCTGAAAAACTGTTTTTT	CASNNPEEPEKLFF	.	TRBV19	TRBJ1-4	.
TGTGCCAGCAGCCATGTTTTCCTAAATTCACCCCTCCACTTT	CASSHVFLNSPLHF	.	TRBV14	TRBJ1-6	.
TGTGCCAGCAGCTTATCGGAGCGCCAAGAGACCCAGTACTTC	CASSLSERQETQYF	.	TRBV7-8	TRBJ2-5	.
TGTGCCAGCAGCTTGAGGAGCGGGGTCAGAAACTACGAGCAGTACTTC	CASSLRSGVRNYEQYF	TRBD2	TRBV5-6	TRBJ2-7	.
TGTGCCAGCAGTAATCCGGGACAGCCAACCTATAATTCACCCCTCCACTTT	CASSNPGQPTYNSPLHF	TRBD1	TRBV28	TRBJ1-6	.
TGTGCCAGCAGTATCCCCCCCGGGGGTGGCACTGAAGCTTTCTTT	CASSIPPGGGTEAFF	.	TRBV28	TRBJ1-1	.
TGTGCCTGGAGTGCCACTCTAACGGACAGGGGAGAGGAAGTGACTGAAGCTTTCTTT	CAWSATLTDRGEEVTEAFF	TRBD1	TRBV30	TRBJ1-1	.
TGTGCCAGCAGCCCCCCGGCGGGGGGGCGGACAGATACGCAGTATTTT	CASSPPAGGRTDTQYF	TRBD2	TRBV7-9	TRBJ2-3	.
TGTGCCAGTAGTATTTTTACAGGGGGCCCTGAAGCTTTCTTT	CASSIFTGGPEAFF	TRBD1	TRBV19	TRBJ1-1	.
TGCGCCAGCAGCCTAGGGAGGGAGGGTGAAGCTTTCTTT	CASSLGREGEAFF	.	TRBV4-1	TRBJ1-1	.
TGCGCCAGCAGCTTGGGGAGCGGGATTGAAGAGACCCAGTACTTC	CASSLGSGIEETQYF	TRBD2	TRBV5-1	TRBJ2-5	.
TGTGCCAGCAGCTCGTGGACAACGAACACTGAAGCTTTCTTT	CASSSWTTNTEAFF	.	TRBV13	TRBJ1-1	.
TGTGCCAGCAGCTTAAGACCCCGTTTTGACCCAGGGGAGCAGTACTTC	CASSLRPRFDPGEQYF	.	TRBV13	TRBJ2-7	.
TGTGCCAGCAGTTTTGGGGCAACCGGGGAGCTGTTTTTT	CASSFGATGELFF	.	TRBV28	TRBJ2-2	.
TGTGCCAGCAGCTCCTTAACTAGCGGGGGGTTCCTTTCCAATGAGCAGTTCTTC	CASSSLTSGGFLSNEQFF	TRBD2	TRBV13	TRBJ2-1	.
TGTGCCAGCAGCCAAGAGGACAGTTCCCCCTACGAGCAGTACTTC	CASSQEDSSPYEQYF	.	TRBV4-2	TRBJ2-7	.
TGTGCCAGCAGCGTAGACCCCTCAGGGGCTCGTAACTATGGCTACACCTTC	CASSVDPSGARNYGYTF	.	TRBV9	TRBJ1-2	.
TGTGCCAGCAGCCAATCGTTGGCCCCCGGGGATGAGCAGTTCTTC	CASSQSLAPGDEQFF	.	TRBV16	TRBJ2-1	.
TGTGCCAGCAGTCGGACAGGGGACTACGAGCAGTACTTC	CASSRTGDYEQYF	TRBD1	TRBV27	TRBJ2-7	once
TGTGCCACCAGCAGAGCCAGGGTCTCTACTAATGAAAAACTGTTTTTT	CATSRARVSTNEKLFF	.	TRBV15	TRBJ1-4	.
TGTGCCAGCAGCTTGGGGCAGACTACTGTGTACCAAGAGACCCAGTACTTC	CASSLGQTTVYQETQYF	.	TRBV5-5	TRBJ2-5	.
TGTGCCAGCAGAGAAACAGGGGGGACTAATGAAAAACTGTTTTTT	CASRETGGTNEKLFF	TRBD1	TRBV28	TRBJ1-4	.
TGTGCCAGCAGTGATAATCCAGGACTGGCCTACGAGCAGTACTTC	CASSDNPGLAYEQYF	.	TRBV2	TRBJ2-7	.
TGTGCCAGTAGTAGGCAGGGCCCGCCCAACGAGCAGTACTTC	CASSRQGPPNEQYF	.	TRBV19	TRBJ2-7	.
TGCAGTGAGGGACAGGGCCAGAATTTT	CSEGQGQNF	TRBD1	TRBV20-1	TRBJ2-3	.
TGTGCCAGCAGTGGAGGGTACGAGCAGTACTTC	CASSGGYEQYF	.	TRBV28	TRBJ2-7	.
TGTGCCAGCAGCGAAGGGACTAGATTCTCCTTAAAGGGCACAGATACGCAGTATTTT	CASSEGTRFSLKGTDTQYF	TRBD2	TRBV7-7	TRBJ2-3	.
TGTGCCAGCGGGGAGGGGAACACTGAAGCTTTCTTT	CASGEGNTEAFF	.	TRBV27	TRBJ1-1	.
TGTGCCAGCAGCGTAGGGGTCGCGGGTTACGAGCAGTACTTC	CASSVGVAGYEQYF	.	TRBV9	TRBJ2-7	.
TGCGCCAGCAACTTGCAGCGGAGTACACATAGCAATCAGCCCCAGCATTTT	CASNLQRSTHSNQPQHF	.	TRBV5-1	TRBJ1-5	.